This is a list of T cell receptor beta chains from one sample in a study of CD8 T cells in ankylosing spondylitis. TCRdb used MiXCR to reprocess the 5' RACE reads, holding one entry per CDR3 protein. The sample carries roughly 700,000 distinct CDR3 sequences, roughly 19% recorded once. The material sequenced was blood, either unsorted or a sorted T cell fraction (not recorded which). Receptor source: a male donor with ankylosing spondylitis. Both conserved end residues are part of each CDR3. A D gene is named only where the DNA matches it firmly. Clone size is given for some rows only: seen once, a few or many times, or a class if the clone is expanded.

D gene	clone size	V gene	J gene	CDR3 protein	CDR3 DNA
TRBD1	.	TRBV12-3/TRBV12-4	TRBJ1-2	CASSPTGVGYGYTF	TGTGCCAGCAGCCCGACAGGGGTAGGGTATGGCTACACCTTC
TRBD1	few	TRBV24-1	TRBJ2-1	CATSDPGTALNEQFF	TGTGCCACCAGTGACCCCGGGACAGCCCTTAATGAGCAGTTCTTC
.	.	TRBV15	TRBJ1-5	CATSRERSQNSNQPQHF	TGTGCCACCAGCAGAGAACGGTCACAAAATAGCAATCAGCCCCAGCATTTT
TRBD2	.	TRBV12-3/TRBV12-4	TRBJ2-7	CASSITGTSGLYEQYF	TGTGCCAGCAGTATTACCGGGACTAGCGGCCTCTACGAGCAGTACTTC
.	few	TRBV27	TRBJ2-7	CASSNLGPGEQYF	TGTGCCAGCTCAAACTTGGGACCTGGCGAGCAGTACTTC
.	few	TRBV2	TRBJ1-3	CASSRTLPGNTIYF	TGTGCCAGCAGTAGAACCCTACCTGGAAACACCATATATTTT
.	.	TRBV18	TRBJ2-1	CASSPPVAESSYNEQFF	TGTGCCAGCTCACCACCGGTTGCCGAAAGCTCCTACAATGAGCAGTTCTTC
TRBD2	.	TRBV5-1	TRBJ2-1	CASSSGAASGGPGNEQFF	TGCGCCAGCAGCTCCGGAGCGGCTAGCGGGGGGCCGGGCAATGAGCAGTTCTTC
TRBD2	few	TRBV4-3	TRBJ2-1	CASSQDRSGRGEQFF	TGCGCCAGCAGCCAAGATCGTAGCGGGAGAGGGGAGCAGTTCTTC
TRBD1	.	TRBV20-1	TRBJ1-5	CSARDPRTGDSNQPQHF	TGCAGTGCTAGAGACCCCCGGACAGGGGATAGCAATCAGCCCCAGCATTTT
TRBD2	many	TRBV7-2	TRBJ2-7	CASSSTSGSGYEQYF	TGTGCCAGCAGCTCTACTAGCGGGAGTGGCTACGAGCAGTACTTC
.	.	TRBV5-1	TRBJ1-1	CASSLTTNRATEAFF	TGCGCCAGCAGCTTGACGACGAACAGGGCCACTGAAGCTTTCTTT
.	.	TRBV5-1	TRBJ1-6	CASSLYLGAGDSPLHF	TGCGCCAGCAGCTTGTATTTAGGGGCTGGGGATTCACCCCTCCACTTT
TRBD2	few	TRBV12-3/TRBV12-4	TRBJ2-5	CASSLGPAGGQKETQYF	TGTGCCAGCAGTTTAGGGCCAGCGGGGGGCCAGAAAGAGACCCAGTACTTC
.	.	TRBV20-1	TRBJ2-7	CSAGQRNSGEQYF	TGCAGTGCGGGGCAACGCAATAGCGGCGAGCAGTACTTC
TRBD2	many	TRBV4-3	TRBJ2-3	CASSQDLAGGTDTQYF	TGCGCCAGCAGCCAAGATCTAGCGGGAGGGACAGATACGCAGTATTTT
.	.	TRBV20-1	TRBJ2-5	CSARGGWAKETQYF	TGCAGTGCTAGGGGGGGTTGGGCAAAAGAGACCCAGTACTTC
TRBD2	.	TRBV11-1	TRBJ2-2	CASSLRLAGRTGELFF	TGTGCCAGCAGCTTAAGACTAGCGGGAAGGACCGGGGAGCTGTTTTTT
.	.	TRBV7-8	TRBJ1-1	CASSFEREGTEAFF	TGTGCCAGCAGCTTTGAAAGGGAGGGCACTGAAGCTTTCTTT
.	.	TRBV29-1	TRBJ1-1	CSVLDTEAFF	TGCAGCGTTCTGGACACTGAAGCTTTCTTT
.	few	TRBV24-1	TRBJ2-1	CATAPRGPSNEQFF	TGTGCCACCGCCCCGAGGGGTCCCTCCAATGAGCAGTTCTTC
TRBD2	few	TRBV28	TRBJ2-2	CASSLWALRTSGGNTGELFF	TGTGCCAGCAGTTTATGGGCCCTAAGGACTAGCGGGGGCAACACCGGGGAGCTGTTTTTT
.	.	TRBV6-5	TRBJ2-1	CASTGLYNEQFF	TGTGCCAGCACCGGTCTTTACAATGAGCAGTTCTTC